The clone carrying this TCR beta chain was recorded many times. Its specificity is unknown. An end of the junction does not agree with germline; a read error may underlie this. This record belongs to a study of spatial heterogeneity in lung cancer. Study-wide results and limits: The recorded estimate of tumor T cell coverage is approximately 6.3% for alpha chains and under 15% for beta chains. Expanded TCRs classified as ubiquitous or regional were counted, and these counts tracked ubiquitous and regional nonsynonymous mutations, respectively. The study found that expanded intratumoral alpha and beta TCR counts tracked tumor mutation counts.

TCRdb independently ran MiXCR on the 5' RACE reads; one entry per CDR3 protein. The sample lists approximately 13,000 distinct CDR3 sequences; under 6% were seen once. Time point in this sample: sample taken at primary tumor resection. Whole RNA was taken from tumor, nontumor lung or frozen PBMC; it was then sequenced unsorted. Sample: lung tumor tissue, taken at surgery. The clonotype originates from a male donor with early-stage non-small cell lung cancer.

CDR3 amino acids: CASSSPPSGTGGLF. In DNA, the CDR3 is TGTGCCAGCAGTAGCCCCCCCTCCGGGACAGGAGGCTTATTT. The V gene is TRBV28, the J gene TRBJ1-1; TRBD1 agrees at 8 bases. CDR1 and CDR2 (germline): MDHEN, SYDVKM. The CDR3 is 14 residues long.